This T cell receptor beta chain was identified in a study of control samples from healthy donors and cancer patients. Clones were sequenced by immunoSEQ multiplex PCR, and TCRdb holds only the in-frame ones, with some missing. The sample carries about 120,000 clones, less than 95% recorded once. The germline CDR1 and CDR2 sequences are LNHDA and SQIVND (reference sequence). Trimming cost V 7 bases and J 8 bases, with 14 bases left between them. This CDR3 comprises 12 residues. The sample consisted of blood. The TCR originated in a man aged 25-40 years in good health. V usage is TRBV19 and J usage is TRBJ1-2; unclear D gene. CDR3 amino acids: CASKAGMGGYTF. Written as DNA, the CDR3 is TGTGCCAGTAAGGCGGGGATGGGCGGCTACACCTTC.